The 6 T cell receptor beta chains below come from one sample, sequenced in a study of T cells in Graves' hyperthyroidism and ophthalmopathy (dated by TCRdb to the late 2010s). The library was generated by multiplex PCR. Sequenced using an Illumina HiSeq 2000. Amplification of TCR beta CDR3 regions was carried out from RNA transcripts. The TCR CDR3 was subjected to a first round of RT-PCR using the HTBI primer set and the Qiagen OneStep RT-PCR kit. The public reads were reprocessed in TCRdb via fastp at Q25 and MiXCR, keeping in-frame beta chains. Rows are unified per CDR3 protein, each entry keeping the most common DNA and genes. The sample table records roughly 640,000 distinct CDR3 sequences; about a sixth of these occur just once. The ten largest clones take up around 3.5% of the sample. The material sequenced was blood. The receptors stem from a woman aged 35 to 49 with Graves' ophthalmopathy.

This clonotype showed up just a few times. The chain combines TRBV29-1 with TRBJ2-3; D ambiguous. V was trimmed by 4 bases and J by 5 bases, leaving 16 bases between them. This CDR3 has 14 amino acids. Germline assignment: CDR1 SQVTM and CDR2 ANQGSEA. CDR3 sequence: CSVGASATGDTQYF. The CDR3 DNA follows: TGCAGCGTTGGGGCGAGCGCGACGGGAGATACGCAGTATTTT.

This clonotype was detected many times. The chain is built from TRBV7-8 and TRBJ2-2; no clear D gene. The CDR3 consists of 14 residues. The germline V gene has CDR1 SGHVS and CDR2 FQNEAQ. Trimming took 0 bases from V and 4 from J, leaving 6 bases between them. This CDR3 is CASSLAVSTGELFF. The CDR3 DNA reads TGTGCCAGCAGCTTAGCCGTAAGCACCGGGGAGCTGTTTTTT.

This chain connects TRBV4-1 to TRBJ2-4; 9 nucleotides match TRBD1. Losses at the gene ends were 1 base for V and 7 bases for J; bases not matched to a gene: 8. CDR1 and CDR2 from the germline V gene are MGHRA and YSYEKL. The CDR3 covers 16 residues. The CDR3, as DNA: TGCGCCAGCAGCCAAGGGCGGACAGGGGTCGTGAACATTCAGTACTTC. As protein: CASSQGRTGVVNIQYF.

The rearrangement links TRBV7-2 to TRBJ2-7, with no clear D. This CDR3 is 12 amino acids long. Deletions cut 1 base from V and 7 bases from J, with 8 bases between. Germline-derived CDR1 and CDR2 are SGHTA and FQGNSA. The CDR3 DNA is TGTGCCAGCAGCTTAGATCGGCGTGAGCAGTACTTC. This encodes CASSLDRREQYF.

The chain uses TRBV5-1 and TRBJ2-2, with 10 bases matching TRBD2. The germline V gene encodes CDR1 SGHRS and CDR2 YFSETQ. The junction had 3 bases not matched to a gene; V was cut back by 1 base and J by 6 bases. The CDR3 spans 15 residues. CDR3 nucleotides: TGCGCCAGCAGCTTGTATAGCGGGAGGTCCGGGGAGCTGTTTTTT. Protein product: CASSLYSGRSGELFF.

The table lists this clonotype with many counts. This chain connects TRBV5-1 to TRBJ2-7; D perhaps matches TRBD2 (5 bases). From germline, CDR1 is SGHRS and CDR2 YFSETQ. There are 13 residues in the CDR3. V was trimmed by 7 bases and J by 3 bases, leaving 14 bases between them. CDR3 sequence reads: CASRDPRGYEQYF. The CDR3, as DNA: TGCGCCAGCCGAGACCCCCGGGGCTACGAGCAGTACTTC.